Following are 9 T cell receptor beta chains from one sample sequenced in a study of graft-versus-host responses after intestinal transplantation. The table came from immunoSEQ multiplex PCR; TCRdb's copy has only in-frame clones and leaves some out. The table records 110,000 to 150,000 clones, about 93% of them present only once. No antigen has been identified for these receptors. Sequences were derived from unstimulated CD4+ T cells sorted from spleen or lymph node cells, sampled before intestinal transplant. These receptors came from a human donor who received an intestinal transplant.

CDR3 sequence: CASSSWTSGIYNEQFF. CDR3 nucleotides: TGTGCCAGTAGTTCTTGGACTAGCGGGATCTACAATGAGCAGTTCTTC. This chain joins TRBV19 and TRBJ2-1; 12 bases map to TRBD2. CDR1 is LNHDA and CDR2 is SQIVND in the germline V gene (reference sequence). The V and J ends lost 5 bases and 3 bases, in that order; junction bases with no gene match: 5. This CDR3 region has 16 residues.

This clone is a singleton in its sample. This specimen includes other DNA sequences encoding the same CDR3. V is TRBV9 and J is TRBJ1-4; TRBD1 matches at 7 bases. The CDR3 covers 14 residues. V gave up 0 bases and J gave up 8 bases; unmatched junction bases: 4. The germline V gene has CDR1 SGDLS and CDR2 YYNGEE. CDR3 DNA: TGTGCCAGCAGCGTAGCAGGGGGTTACGAAAAACTGTTTTTT. Translation: CASSVAGGYEKLFF.

Of note for this clone: At one end the junction does not follow the germline gene, possibly because of a read error. V usage is TRBV27 and J usage is TRBJ2-3; D tentatively fits TRBD1 or TRBD2 (5 bases each). This CDR3 has 16 residues. CDR1 and CDR2 (germline): MNHEY, SMNVEV (reference sequence). The CDR3 DNA sequence: TGTGCCACCAGTTTGGTACCGGGACGGACTACAGATACGCAGTATTTT. Amino acid sequence: CATSLVPGRTTDTQYF.

The V gene is TRBV9, the J gene TRBJ1-5, with 7 bases that match TRBD1. V dropped 4 bases and J dropped 7; count of bases not matched to a gene: 8. CDR3 size: 14 residues. In germline, CDR1 is SGDLS, CDR2 YYNGEE. CDR3 nucleotide sequence: TGTGCCAGCAGCCAGGGGGACCCATACCAGCCCCAGCATTTT. Encoded protein: CASSQGDPYQPQHF. The entire variable domain, with the rest obtained from reference TRBV9 and TRBJ1-5, is as follows: DSGVTQTPKHLITATGQRVTLRCSPRSGDLSVYWYQQSLDQGLQFLIQYYNGEERAKGNILERFSAQQFPDLHSELNLSSLELGDSALYFCASSQGDPYQPQHFGDGTRLSIL.

V and J are TRBV18 and TRBJ2-7, with unresolved D. Deletions cut 3 bases from V and 0 bases from J, with 9 bases between. The CDR3 sequence is 14 residues long. Looked up from germline, CDR1 is KGHSH and CDR2 is LQKENI. The CDR3 region has the DNA TGTGCCAGCTCACCGGCTACCTCCTCCTACGAGCAGTACTTC. Translated: CASSPATSSYEQYF. The entire variable domain, with the rest obtained from reference TRBV18 and TRBJ2-7, is as follows: NAGVMQNPRHLVRRRGQEARLRCSPMKGHSHVYWYRQLPEEGLKFMVYLQKENIIDESGMPKERFSAEFPKEGPSILRIQQVVRGDSAAYFCASSPATSSYEQYFGPGTRLTVT.

The gene calls are TRBV7-9 and TRBJ2-7, with 9 bases fitting TRBD1. Germline V lookup: CDR1 SEHNR, CDR2 FQNEAQ (reference sequence). CDR3 length equals 14 residues. Trimming cost V 10 bases and J 3 bases; bases outside gene matches: 10. The CDR3 DNA reads as TGTGCCATTGGCCGGGACAGGGTGGGCTACGAGCAGTACTTC. Amino acids: CAIGRDRVGYEQYF.

The chain combines TRBV6-5 with TRBJ2-5, with 9 nucleotides matching TRBD2. The germline CDR1 and CDR2 sequences are MNHEY and SVGAGI. The CDR3 has 16 residues. The V segment lost 0 bases and the J segment 6 bases; nucleotides outside the gene matches: 8. CDR3 sequence: CASSYSPAGGPQTQYF. The CDR3 nucleotides read TGTGCCAGCAGTTACTCGCCGGCGGGAGGGCCGCAGACCCAGTACTTC.

This sequence joins TRBV19 and TRBJ2-3, with TRBD2 as a possible D gene (6 bases). V was clipped by 3 bases and J by 4 bases, with 17 bases between them. Germline V gene data show CDR1 as LNHDA and CDR2 as SQIVND (reference sequence). CDR3 length equals 16 residues. The CDR3: CASSISSGSSADTQYF. CDR3 nucleotides: TGTGCCAGTAGTATTTCTTCCGGGAGTAGTGCAGATACGCAGTATTTT.

The V gene is TRBV28, the J gene TRBJ1-1; no clear D. The CDR3 is 18 residues long. Trimming stripped 9 bases from V and 11 bases from J, with 37 bases between. Per germline, CDR1 MDHEN and CDR2 SYDVKM. CDR3 sequence (DNA): TGTGCCAGTTTAAGTTGGGTGGTATCGGGGTTTACGTATGGACCGGCTTTCTTT. Its translation is CASLSWVVSGFTYGPAFF.